A single sample is the source of the 13 T cell receptor beta chains below, sequenced in a study of control samples from healthy donors and cancer patients. The repertoire was sequenced with immunoSEQ multiplex PCR; TCRdb's copy has only in-frame clones and lacks some. The table shows about 48,000 clones, with roughly 92% occurring only once. What was sequenced was PBMCs. Receptors originate from a woman aged 45-65 years with head and neck cancer.

The chain employs TRBV15 and TRBJ2-7; D unresolved. V was shortened by 0 bases and J by 3 bases, with 6 bases between the two germline ends. The CDR3 is made up of 13 amino acids. Germline V gene data show CDR1 as LNHNV and CDR2 as YYDKDF (reference sequence). CDR3 nucleotide sequence: TGTGCCACCAGCAGAGAACGATTCTACGAGCAGTACTTC. Its translation is CATSRERFYEQYF.

This chain links TRBV28 with TRBJ2-7, with D hard to call. Trimming cost V 3 bases and J 7 bases, with 13 bases left between them. In germline, CDR1 is MDHEN, CDR2 SYDVKM. This CDR3 contains 13 residues. CDR3 coding DNA: TGTGCCAGCAGTTTTCGAGAGCTGGGGGAGCAGTACTTC. This codes for CASSFRELGEQYF. Full variable domain (missing parts from reference TRBV28 and TRBJ2-7): DVKVTQSSRYLVKRTGEKVFLECVQDMDHENMFWYRQDPGLGLRLIYFSYDVKMKEKGDIPEGYSVSREKKERFSLILESASTNQTSMYLCASSFRELGEQYFGPGTRLTVT.

V gene TRBV5-6 combines with J gene TRBJ1-2, with TRBD1 matching 11 bases. With 3 bases clipped from V and 4 bases from J, the junction kept 11 bases outside the gene matches. This CDR3 is built from 17 residues. Per germline, CDR1 SGHDT and CDR2 YYEEEE. The CDR3 nucleotides read TGTGCCAGCAGCTCCGTCGTGTGGACAGGGGGCGTCTATGGCTACACCTTC. Encoded protein: CASSSVVWTGGVYGYTF. Full variable domain (rest looked up from reference TRBV5-6 and TRBJ1-2): DAGVTQSPTHLIKTRGQQVTLRCSPKSGHDTVSWYQQALGQGPQFIFQYYEEEERQRGNFPDRFSGHQFPNYSSELNVNALLLGDSALYLCASSSVVWTGGVYGYTFGSGTRLTVV.

This clone has just one count. The chain links TRBV4-1 to TRBJ2-1; 10 nucleotides agree with TRBD1. The V segment lost 1 base and the J segment 2 bases; nucleotides outside the gene matches: 2. The germline gives CDR1 MGHRA, CDR2 YSYEKL. This CDR3 region has 16 residues. The CDR3 sequence: CASSQAGTGAYNEQFF. In DNA form, the CDR3 reads TGCGCCAGCAGCCAAGCCGGGACAGGGGCCTACAATGAGCAGTTCTTC.

The chain joins TRBV5-1 to TRBJ2-1; no firm D call. This CDR3 is 16 amino acids long. Germline V gene lookup returns CDR1 SGHRS and CDR2 YFSETQ. The V and J ends lost 4 bases and 0 bases respectively, with 14 bases between them. The CDR3, as DNA: TGCGCCAGCAGCCTGAGAAGCGCTAGCTCCTACAATGAGCAGTTCTTC. Its protein is CASSLRSASSYNEQFF.

The chain has TRBV15 and TRBJ2-5, with D tentatively TRBD2 (6 bases). Germline values: CDR1 LNHNV, CDR2 YYDKDF (reference sequence). The CDR3 loop spans 13 amino acids. V gave up 6 bases and J gave up 9 bases, with 17 bases separating them. CDR3 coding DNA: TGTGCCACCAGGAACCTAGCGTCCTCCCCCCAGTACTTC. As protein: CATRNLASSPQYF.

The V gene is TRBV7-9, the J gene TRBJ2-2; no reliable D call. The CDR3 consists of 16 residues. The germline V gene has CDR1 SEHNR and CDR2 FQNEAQ (reference sequence). V was shortened by 4 bases and J by 2 bases, with 14 bases between the two germline ends. The CDR3 coding sequence is TGTGCCAGCAGCTCCCTTGATTGGCCAAACACCGGGGAGCTGTTTTTT. Translating gives CASSSLDWPNTGELFF.

The chain has TRBV29-1 and TRBJ1-2; 7 nucleotides match TRBD1. Germline CDR1 SQVTM, CDR2 ANQGSEA. The junction had 11 bases not matched to a gene; V was cut back by 1 base and J by 0 bases. The CDR3 has 17 residues. The CDR3 loop reads CSVEGDRGGFSNYGYTF. DNA of the CDR3: TGCAGCGTTGAAGGGGACAGAGGGGGCTTCTCTAACTATGGCTACACCTTC.

CDR3 nucleotide sequence: TGCGCCAGCAGCCAAGTTCTAGCCCTTGGAGGGGAGCAGTACTTC. Residues: CASSQVLALGGEQYF. The V gene is TRBV4-1, the J gene TRBJ2-7, with D perhaps TRBD2 (6 bases). The V end was cut by 1 base, the J end by 7 bases, with 17 bases between. Germline V gives CDR1 MGHRA, CDR2 YSYEKL. The CDR3 has 15 residues.

The J gene is TRBJ2-7, the V gene TRBV5-1; 8 positions match TRBD1. After removal of 3 bases from V and 3 bases from J, the junction contained 5 bases not matched to a gene. Germline loops: CDR1 SGHRS, CDR2 YFSETQ. This CDR3 region has 14 residues. CDR3 residues: CASSSPDRDYEQYF. CDR3 sequence (DNA): TGCGCCAGCAGCTCCCCGGACAGGGACTACGAGCAGTACTTC.

The chain couples TRBV7-2 to TRBJ2-3, with a tentative D call TRBD2 (6 bases). CDR1 is SGHTA, CDR2 FQGNSA, per germline. This CDR3 comprises 16 residues. The V end was cut by 2 bases, the J end by 7 bases, with 19 bases between. CDR3 protein: CASSLSAGPRAHTQYF. The DNA for the CDR3 is TGTGCCAGCAGCTTATCGGCGGGACCCAGGGCCCATACGCAGTATTTT.

V is TRBV5-8 and J is TRBJ1-1; D uncertain. Germline-derived CDR1 and CDR2 are SGHTS and YDEGEE. Trimming pared 0 bases from V and 0 bases from J, leaving 6 bases between. This CDR3 contains 14 residues. CDR3 in amino acids: CASSLAYMNTEAFF. CDR3 sequence (DNA): TGTGCCAGCAGCTTGGCGTATATGAACACTGAAGCTTTCTTT.

The chain employs TRBV7-2 and TRBJ2-7; a weak D match, TRBD1 (5 bases). V was pared by 1 base and J by 11 bases, with 21 bases between. Germline V CDR1 and CDR2: SGHTA, FQGNSA. This CDR3 is 15 amino acids long. The CDR3 sequence: CASSLEWGTFFKEYF. In DNA, the CDR3 is TGTGCCAGCAGCTTAGAGTGGGGCACCTTCTTTAAGGAGTACTTC.